Detailed here is one T cell receptor beta chain. Other DNA sequences in this sample translate to the same CDR3. TCRdb's copy holds only in-frame clones and misses some; the assay was immunoSEQ multiplex PCR. This table holds around 500,000 clones, 70% to 85% found once. Germline assignment: CDR1 SGHKS and CDR2 YYEKEE (reference sequence). V shed 2 bases and J shed 4 bases, with 10 bases lying between them. The CDR3 is 13 amino acids. These data originate in a study of shared clonotypes between healthy human individuals. This chain connects TRBV5-5 to TRBJ2-7; tentatively, D is TRBD2 (5 bases). Specimen: PBMCs. The clonotype originates from a woman aged 40 to 55 in good health. Some clones in this sample may be carry-over from other donors' samples. The CDR3 loop reads CASSFGGSYEQYF. The CDR3, as DNA: TGTGCCAGCAGCTTTGGAGGCAGTTACGAGCAGTACTTC. The complete variable domain, with remaining parts taken from reference TRBV5-5 and TRBJ2-7, reads DAGVTQSPTHLIKTRGQQVTLRCSPISGHKSVSWYQQVLGQGPQFIFQYYEKEERGRGNFPDRFSARQFPNYSSELNVNALLLGDSALYLCASSFGGSYEQYFGPGTRLTVT.